Included here is one TCR beta chain sequence, with context. The source of the sample is a study of blood T cell repertoires in COVID-19. The repertoire was sequenced with immunoSEQ multiplex PCR; TCRdb's copy has only in-frame clones and lacks some. Of 95,000 to 150,000 clones in the sample, over 75% are singletons; the top ten hold approximately 4.9%. Germline assignment: CDR1 SGHRS and CDR2 YFSETQ. Trimming removed 0 bases from V and 4 bases from J, with 13 bases in between. The length of the CDR3 is 15 residues. The chain couples TRBV5-1 to TRBJ1-2; D is possibly TRBD1 (5 bases). The TCR originated in a woman in her 70s with acute or convalescent COVID-19. The sample consisted of peripheral blood. The CDR3 coding sequence is TGCGCCAGCAGCTTGGGACAGACCCAGATCTATGGCTACACCTTC. Encoded protein: CASSLGQTQIYGYTF.